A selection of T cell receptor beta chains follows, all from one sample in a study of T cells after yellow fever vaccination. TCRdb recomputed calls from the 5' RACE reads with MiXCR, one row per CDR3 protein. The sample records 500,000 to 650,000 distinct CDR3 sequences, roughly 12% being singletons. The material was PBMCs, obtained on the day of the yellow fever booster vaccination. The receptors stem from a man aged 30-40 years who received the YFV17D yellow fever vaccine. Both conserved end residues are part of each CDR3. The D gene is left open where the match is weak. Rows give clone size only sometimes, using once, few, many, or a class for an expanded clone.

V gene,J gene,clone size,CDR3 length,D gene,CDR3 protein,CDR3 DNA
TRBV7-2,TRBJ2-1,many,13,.,CASSLAGANEQFF,TGTGCCAGCAGCCTGGCGGGGGCCAATGAGCAGTTCTTC
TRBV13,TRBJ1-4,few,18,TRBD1,CASSLADRARGTNEKLFF,TGTGCCAGCAGCTTAGCTGACAGGGCCCGCGGGACTAATGAAAAACTGTTTTTT
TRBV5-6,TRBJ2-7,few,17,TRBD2,CASSLGLAGGRTYEQYF,TGTGCCAGCAGCTTAGGACTAGCGGGAGGGAGGACCTACGAGCAGTACTTC
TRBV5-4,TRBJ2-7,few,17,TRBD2,CASSFIGLAESSYEQYF,TGTGCCAGCAGCTTTATTGGACTAGCTGAGAGCTCCTACGAGCAGTACTTC
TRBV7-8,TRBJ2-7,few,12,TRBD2,CASSGTSLEQYF,TGTGCCAGCAGCGGGACTAGTTTAGAGCAGTACTTC
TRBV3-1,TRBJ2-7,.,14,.,CASSQGGGFYEQYF,TGTGCCAGCAGCCAAGGAGGGGGGTTCTACGAGCAGTACTTC
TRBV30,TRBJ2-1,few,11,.,CAWSSGNEQFF,TGTGCCTGGAGCTCGGGTAATGAGCAGTTCTTC
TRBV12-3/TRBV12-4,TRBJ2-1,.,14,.,CASKREQSYNEQFF,TGTGCCAGCAAACGGGAGCAGTCCTACAATGAGCAGTTCTTC
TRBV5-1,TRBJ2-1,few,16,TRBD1,CASSLGGTGIVNEQFF,TGCGCCAGCAGCTTGGGTGGGACAGGGATTGTCAATGAGCAGTTCTTC
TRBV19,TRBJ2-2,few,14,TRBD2,CASMTSPNTGELFF,TGTGCCAGTATGACTAGCCCTAACACCGGGGAGCTGTTTTTT
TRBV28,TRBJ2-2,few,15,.,CASSFAGINTGELFF,TGTGCCAGCAGTTTCGCGGGCATCAACACCGGGGAGCTGTTTTTT
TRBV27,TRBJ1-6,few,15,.,CASSQKRGLNSPLHF,TGTGCCAGCAGCCAGAAGCGGGGACTTAATTCACCCCTCCACTTT
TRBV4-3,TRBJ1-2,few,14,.,CASSQDLGVHGYTF,TGCGCCAGCAGCCAAGATCTTGGGGTTCACGGCTACACCTTC
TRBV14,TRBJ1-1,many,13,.,CASSRDSNTEAFF,TGTGCCAGCAGCCGAGATTCGAACACTGAAGCTTTCTTT
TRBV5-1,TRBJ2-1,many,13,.,CASSSPLREEQFF,TGCGCCAGCAGCTCCCCACTGCGCGAGGAGCAGTTCTTC
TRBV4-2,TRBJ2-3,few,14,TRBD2,CASSQGSLAGPQYF,TGTGCCAGCAGCCAAGGTTCGCTAGCGGGACCGCAGTATTTT
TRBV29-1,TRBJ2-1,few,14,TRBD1,CSVDDRVLYNEQFF,TGCAGCGTTGACGACAGGGTACTCTACAATGAGCAGTTCTTC
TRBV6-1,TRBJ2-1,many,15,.,CASSQGLTDYNEQFF,TGTGCCAGCAGCCAAGGGCTAACAGACTACAATGAGCAGTTCTTC
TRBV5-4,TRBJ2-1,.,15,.,CASSLEHYRTNEQFF,TGTGCCAGCAGCTTGGAGCATTACAGGACTAATGAGCAGTTCTTC
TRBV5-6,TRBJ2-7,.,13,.,CASSPGRLSEQYF,TGTGCCAGCTCCCCCGGGCGCCTGTCTGAGCAGTACTTC
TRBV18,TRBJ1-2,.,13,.,CASSPATAYGYTF,TGTGCCAGCTCACCCGCGACTGCCTATGGCTACACCTTC
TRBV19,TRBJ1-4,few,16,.,CASSILRGAGNEKLFF,TGTGCCAGTAGTATCTTAAGGGGCGCGGGTAATGAAAAACTGTTTTTT
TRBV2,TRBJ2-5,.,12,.,CASSDAGETQYF,TGTGCCAGCAGTGACGCGGGGGAGACCCAGTACTTC
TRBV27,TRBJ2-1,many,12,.,CASQRASGEQFF,TGTGCCAGCCAACGGGCGTCCGGGGAGCAGTTCTTC
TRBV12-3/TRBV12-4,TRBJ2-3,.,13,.,CAILLAVTDTQYF,TGTGCCATCTTGCTAGCAGTTACAGATACGCAGTATTTT
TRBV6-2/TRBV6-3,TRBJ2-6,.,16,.,CASTGGRISGANVLTF,TGTGCCAGCACGGGGGGCAGGATCTCTGGGGCCAACGTCCTGACTTTC
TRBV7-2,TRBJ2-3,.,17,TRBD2,CASSKTRTSGRGDTQYF,TGTGCCAGCAGCAAAACAAGGACTAGCGGGAGAGGAGATACGCAGTATTTT
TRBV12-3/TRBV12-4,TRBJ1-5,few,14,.,CASRPGGGNQPQHF,TGTGCCAGCAGGCCTGGGGGGGGCAATCAGCCCCAGCATTTT
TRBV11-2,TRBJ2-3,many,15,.,CASSLVARSTDTQYF,TGTGCCAGCAGCTTAGTAGCGCGGAGCACAGATACGCAGTATTTT
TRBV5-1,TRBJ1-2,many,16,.,CASSLEGPYLPYGYTF,TGCGCCAGCAGCTTGGAAGGGCCCTATTTGCCCTATGGCTACACCTTC
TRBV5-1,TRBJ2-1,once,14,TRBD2,CASSLDGRALEQFF,TGCGCCAGCAGCTTGGATGGGAGGGCCTTAGAGCAGTTCTTC
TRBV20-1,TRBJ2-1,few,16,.,CSASGPGNSLYNEQFF,TGCAGTGCTAGCGGCCCAGGGAACAGCCTCTACAATGAGCAGTTCTTC
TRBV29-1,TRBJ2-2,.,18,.,CSVRGFLGSEKGTGELFF,TGCAGCGTTAGGGGGTTCTTAGGATCGGAGAAGGGGACCGGGGAGCTGTTTTTT
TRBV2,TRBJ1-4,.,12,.,CASSEEGEKLFF,TGTGCCAGCAGTGAAGAAGGGGAAAAACTGTTTTTT
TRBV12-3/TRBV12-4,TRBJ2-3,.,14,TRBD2,CASSTSGGTDTQYF,TGTGCCAGCAGTACTAGCGGGGGGACAGATACGCAGTATTTT
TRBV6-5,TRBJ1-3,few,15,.,CASSYSEGSGNTIYF,TGTGCCAGCAGTTACTCGGAAGGATCTGGAAACACCATATATTTT
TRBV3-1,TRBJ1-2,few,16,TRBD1,CASSHVLLQGASGYTF,TGTGCCAGCAGCCACGTCCTTCTCCAGGGGGCGAGCGGCTACACCTTC
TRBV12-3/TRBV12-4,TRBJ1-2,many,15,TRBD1,CASSLGEGANYGYTF,TGTGCCAGCAGTTTAGGGGAGGGGGCAAACTATGGCTACACCTTC
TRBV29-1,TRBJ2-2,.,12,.,CSVPLGSGELFF,TGCAGCGTTCCTTTGGGGTCCGGGGAGCTGTTTTTT
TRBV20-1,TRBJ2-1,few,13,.,CSARDPPYNEQFF,TGCAGTGCTAGAGATCCACCTTACAATGAGCAGTTCTTC
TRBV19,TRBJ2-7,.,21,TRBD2,CASSTYPTGLAGPTVGNEQYF,TGTGCCAGTAGTACCTACCCAACCGGACTAGCGGGACCGACCGTTGGAAACGAGCAGTACTTC
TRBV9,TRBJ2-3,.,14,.,CASSPVGDTDTQYF,TGTGCCAGCAGCCCCGTGGGGGATACAGATACGCAGTATTTT
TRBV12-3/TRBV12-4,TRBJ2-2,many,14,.,CASTGPPNTGELFF,TGTGCCAGCACAGGGCCCCCTAACACCGGGGAGCTGTTTTTT
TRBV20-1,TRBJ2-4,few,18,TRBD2,CSAPPVREGGVAKNIQYF,TGCAGTGCTCCTCCGGTGCGGGAGGGGGGGGTAGCCAAAAACATTCAGTACTTC
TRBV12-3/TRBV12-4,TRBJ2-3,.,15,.,CASSFDRPSTDTQYF,TGTGCCAGCAGTTTCGACAGACCTAGCACAGATACGCAGTATTTT
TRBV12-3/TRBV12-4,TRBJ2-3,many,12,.,CASSSGADTQYF,TGTGCCAGCAGCTCCGGGGCAGATACGCAGTATTTT
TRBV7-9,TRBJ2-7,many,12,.,CASSSRSYEQYF,TGTGCCAGCAGTTCTAGATCCTACGAGCAGTACTTC